This T cell receptor (beta chain) was observed in a study of cytomegalovirus exposure and HLA in healthy donors. Looking at the study overall: Membership in the Caucasian-associated ancestry cluster was found for 81% of 350 to 450 genotyped donors. Study observations and caveats: Upon later analysis, TCR association rates were observed to vary by HLA locus, being highest for DRB1 and lowest for HLA-C.

Concerning this clone itself: Its antigen is not identified.

Primers for the PCR totalled 60 Vbeta and 13 Jbeta. Profiled with immunoSEQ multiplex PCR; TCRdb holds only in-frame clones, not every one. The sample comprises tens of thousands of clones, 81% of which are singletons, and approximately 1.1% rests with the top ten. The sequenced material came from PBMCs. This TCR came from a girl aged 2 to 9 in good health and CMV-seropositive.

The CDR3 DNA reads TGTGCCAGCAGCCCCCGATCTTCAGGGATGCGGGGCTACACCTTC. Its translation is CASSPRSSGMRGYTF. The chain uses TRBV7-4 and TRBJ1-2; TRBD1 might be the D (5 bases). The CDR3 consists of 15 residues. Trimming left V 5 bases short and J 8 bases short, with 21 bases between. Germline V CDR1 and CDR2: SGHVT, SQSDAQ.